This TCR beta chain comes out of a study of OX40 agonist ivuxolimab in advanced cancers. Study in general: Partial responses were seen in three patients, one with hepatocellular carcinoma and two with cutaneous melanoma.

This clone was observed a single time. The antigen is not known. Study findings and constraints: At doses 0.1 to 3.0 mg/kg, CD4+ and CD8+ clones expanded. Among expanded peripheral T cells, antigen specificity went undetermined.

TCRdb keeps only in-frame clones here, not all; method: immunoSEQ multiplex PCR. The sample has roughly 81,000 clones; 80% to 90% are singletons. Germline CDR1 is KGHSH and CDR2 is LQKENI. CDR3 length: 14 amino acids. V was pared by 5 bases and J by 2 bases, with 12 bases between. The sample was CD4+ or CD8+ T cells sorted from blood, taken in a trial of the OX40 agonist ivuxolimab. The V and J genes are TRBV18 and TRBJ1-2; D is undetermined. The receptor was isolated from an adult with an advanced solid tumor such as melanoma, head and neck, liver or kidney cancer. CDR3 DNA sequence: TGTGCCAGCTCATATGACCAAGCGAACTATGGCTACACCTTC. It codes for CASSYDQANYGYTF.